This T cell receptor (beta chain) originates from a study of immune cell composition in non-small cell lung cancer. Study as a whole: Most cases were lung adenocarcinoma or squamous cell carcinoma.

Concerning this clone: Its antigen is unknown.

DNA was extracted from unsorted cell suspensions stored frozen. Findings of the study overall: Overall clonality, unlike maximal tumour-associated clone frequency, did not predict TIL reactivity.

TCRdb's table, derived via immunoSEQ multiplex PCR, lists solely in-frame clones and lacks some. The data contain about 2,900 clones, about three quarters of them singletons. With V trimmed by 5 bases and J by 6 bases, 8 bases remained unmatched. The V gene's germline CDR1 is SGHNT and CDR2 YENEEA. The CDR3 is made up of 15 amino acids. The receptor's source is a human donor with non-small cell lung cancer. The sample comprised lung tumor tissue. This chain links TRBV11-3 with TRBJ2-4, with 9 bases that match TRBD1. The CDR3 reads CASSIPGQGSNIQYF. CDR3 bases: TGTGCCAGCAGCATACCGGGACAGGGATCAAACATTCAGTACTTC.